Below, one TCR beta chain is given with its context. This record belongs to a study of CD8 T cells in Susac syndrome. The authors reverse transcribed roughly 0.5 to 1 ug RNA with random hexamers. TCRdb reprocessed the immunoSEQ multiplex PCR reads via MiXCR and lists one record per CDR3 protein. The sample lists a few hundred thousand distinct CDR3 sequences, about 94% occurring once. The CDR3 totals 16 residues. The ends were cut back, 3 bases at V and 8 bases at J, with 17 bases in the middle. Germline lookup yields CDR1 KGHSH and CDR2 LQKENI. Sequencing used CD4+ T cells from PBMCs. This chain joins TRBV18 and TRBJ1-6; tentatively, D is TRBD1 (6 bases). The sequence came from a human donor with Susac syndrome. The CDR3 is CASSPYRVDRDSPLHF. DNA for the CDR3: TGTGCCAGCTCACCGTACAGGGTTGATAGGGATTCACCCCTCCACTTT.